Following are 7 T cell receptor beta chains from one sample sequenced in a study of T cell responses to AZD1222 COVID-19 vaccine. Libraries were prepared by immunoSEQ multiplex PCR; TCRdb keeps only in-frame clonotypes and omits some of them. The sample records around 140,000 clones, under 95% being singletons. The sequences come from peripheral blood, collected on day 0 of AZD1222 vaccination. The receptor set was obtained from an adult in good health.

The rearrangement links TRBV12-5 to TRBJ1-1; tentative D call: TRBD1 (5 bases). Germline-derived CDR1 and CDR2 are LGHNT and FRNRAP. This CDR3 is built from 13 residues. With 3 bases removed from V and 4 bases from J, the gap between germline ends came to 9 bases. CDR3 region: CASGFSGGTEAFF. The CDR3, as DNA: TGTGCTAGTGGTTTCTCCGGGGGCACTGAAGCTTTCTTT.

The J gene is TRBJ2-7, the V gene TRBV12-3 or TRBV12-4, with D possibly being TRBD2 (6 bases). Trimming shortened V by 6 bases and J by 3 bases, and 9 bases separated the two germline ends. This CDR3 has 12 amino acids. The CDR3 sequence: CASRQGLYEQYF. The DNA for the CDR3 is TGTGCCAGCAGGCAGGGACTCTACGAGCAGTACTTC.

The sample holds a few counts of this clone. The chain couples TRBV7-2 to TRBJ2-7; TRBD2 agrees at 12 bases. The CDR3 loop spans 15 amino acids. CDR1 is SGHTA and CDR2 is FQGNSA in the germline V gene. V shed 5 bases and J 7 bases; nucleotides not matched to a gene: 9. CDR3 in amino acids: CASSLQTSGSGEQYF. The CDR3 DNA reads as TGTGCCAGCAGCCTCCAGACTAGCGGGAGCGGTGAGCAGTACTTC.

This chain connects TRBV4-3 to TRBJ1-2; D gene uncertain. With 0 bases removed from V and 7 bases from J, the gap between germline ends came to 18 bases. This CDR3 has 16 residues. The germline V gene encodes CDR1 LGHNA and CDR2 YSLEER. CDR3 sequence: CASSQDRQPLEVGYTF. The CDR3 DNA reads as TGCGCCAGCAGCCAAGATCGGCAGCCACTAGAGGTTGGCTACACCTTC.

This chain connects TRBV28 to TRBJ2-7; 7 nucleotides line up with TRBD2. The germline gives CDR1 MDHEN, CDR2 SYDVKM. Trimming removed 5 bases from V and 0 bases from J; junction bases left unmatched: 4. The CDR3 has 14 residues. The DNA for the CDR3 is TGTGCCAGCAGTGTGGCTAGCGGCTCCTACGAGCAGTACTTC. Translating it yields CASSVASGSYEQYF.

The chain is built from TRBV27 and TRBJ1-2; D might be TRBD1 (5 bases). Germline V gene data show CDR1 as MNHEY and CDR2 as SMNVEV (reference sequence). The length of the CDR3 is 13 residues. Trimming removed 6 bases from V and 8 bases from J, with 16 bases in between. The CDR3 sequence: CASSPRGIWGYTF. For the CDR3, the DNA is TGTGCCAGCAGCCCACGGGGGATCTGGGGCTACACCTTC.

The chain recombines TRBV24-1 with TRBJ2-1; unclear D gene. Deletions cut 1 base from V and 5 bases from J, with 14 bases between. The CDR3 is 16 amino acids. Germline V gene sequence: CDR1 KGHDR, CDR2 SFDVKD. This CDR3 reads CATSDFSPSYHNEQFF. The CDR3 DNA follows: TGTGCCACCAGTGATTTCTCCCCGAGTTATCACAATGAGCAGTTCTTC.